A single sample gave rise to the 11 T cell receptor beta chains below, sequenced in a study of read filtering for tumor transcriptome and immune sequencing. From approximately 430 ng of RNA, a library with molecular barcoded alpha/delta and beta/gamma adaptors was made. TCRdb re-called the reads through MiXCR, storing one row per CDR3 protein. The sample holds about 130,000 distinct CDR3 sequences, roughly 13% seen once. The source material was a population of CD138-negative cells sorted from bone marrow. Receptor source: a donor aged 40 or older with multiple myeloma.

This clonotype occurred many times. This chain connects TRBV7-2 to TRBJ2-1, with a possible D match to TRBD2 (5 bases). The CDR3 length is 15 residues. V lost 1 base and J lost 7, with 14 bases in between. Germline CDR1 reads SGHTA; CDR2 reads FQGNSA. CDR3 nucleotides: TGTGCCAGCAGCTTAGGGCCGGCTAGCCAAAATGAGCAGTTCTTC. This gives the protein CASSLGPASQNEQFF.

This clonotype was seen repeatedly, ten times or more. The CDR3 here is CASSKRSPNEQFF. The CDR3 DNA follows: TGTGCCAGCAGCAAAAGATCCCCAAATGAGCAGTTCTTC. The chain joins TRBV3-1 to TRBJ2-1; D is uncertain. Germline V gene data show CDR1 as LGHDT and CDR2 as YNNKEL (reference sequence). V lost 5 bases and J 7 bases, leaving 12 bases between the germline ends. The CDR3 length is 13 residues.

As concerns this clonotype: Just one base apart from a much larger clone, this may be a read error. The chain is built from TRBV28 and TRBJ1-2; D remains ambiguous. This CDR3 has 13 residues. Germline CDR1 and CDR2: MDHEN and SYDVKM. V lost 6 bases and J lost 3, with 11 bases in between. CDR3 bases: TGTGCCAGCAGGTCAGTACAACACTATGGCTACACCTTC. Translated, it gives CASRSVQHYGYTF.

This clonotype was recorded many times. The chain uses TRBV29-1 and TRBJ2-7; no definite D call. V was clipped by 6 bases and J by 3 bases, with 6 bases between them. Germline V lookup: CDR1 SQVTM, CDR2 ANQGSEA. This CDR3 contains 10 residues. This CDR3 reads CSVFNYEQYF. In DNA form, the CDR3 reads TGCAGCGTGTTTAACTACGAGCAGTACTTC.

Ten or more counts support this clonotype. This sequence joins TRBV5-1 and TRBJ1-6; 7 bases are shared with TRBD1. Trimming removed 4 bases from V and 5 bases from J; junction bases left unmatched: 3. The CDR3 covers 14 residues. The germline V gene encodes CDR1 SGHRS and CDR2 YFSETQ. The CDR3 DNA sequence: TGCGCCAGCAGCGTAACAGGGGATAATTCACCCCTCCACTTT. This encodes CASSVTGDNSPLHF.

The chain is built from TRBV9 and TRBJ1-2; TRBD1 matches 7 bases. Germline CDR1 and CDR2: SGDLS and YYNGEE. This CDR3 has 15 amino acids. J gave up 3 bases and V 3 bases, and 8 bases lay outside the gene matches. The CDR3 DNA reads TGTGCCAGCAGCGGAGCAATAGGGGGCTACTATGGCTACACCTTC. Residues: CASSGAIGGYYGYTF.

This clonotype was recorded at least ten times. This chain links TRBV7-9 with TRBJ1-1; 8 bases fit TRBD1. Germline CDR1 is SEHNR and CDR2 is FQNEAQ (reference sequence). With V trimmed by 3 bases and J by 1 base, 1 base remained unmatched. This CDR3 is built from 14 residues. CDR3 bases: TGTGCCAGCAGCTTCGGACAGGGGAACACTGAAGCTTTCTTT. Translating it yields CASSFGQGNTEAFF.

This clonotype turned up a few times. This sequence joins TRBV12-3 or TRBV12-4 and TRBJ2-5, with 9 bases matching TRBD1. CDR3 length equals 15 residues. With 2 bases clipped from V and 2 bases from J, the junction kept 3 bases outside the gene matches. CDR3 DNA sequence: TGTGCCAGCAGTTTAATGGGACAGGGACAAGAGACCCAGTACTTC. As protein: CASSLMGQGQETQYF.

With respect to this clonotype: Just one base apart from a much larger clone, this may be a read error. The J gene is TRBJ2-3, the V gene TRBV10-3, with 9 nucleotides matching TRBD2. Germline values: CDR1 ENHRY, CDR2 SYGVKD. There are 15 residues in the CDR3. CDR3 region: CAISERREGPDTQCF. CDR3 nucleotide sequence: TGTGCCATCAGTGAGCGGCGGGAGGGCCCAGATACGCAGTGTTTT.

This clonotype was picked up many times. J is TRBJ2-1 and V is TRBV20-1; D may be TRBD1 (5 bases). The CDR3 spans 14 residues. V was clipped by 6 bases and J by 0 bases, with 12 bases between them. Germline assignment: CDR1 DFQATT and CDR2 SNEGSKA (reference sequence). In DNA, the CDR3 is TGCAGTGCCCCGGACATCAGCTCCTACAATGAGCAGTTCTTC. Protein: CSAPDISSYNEQFF.

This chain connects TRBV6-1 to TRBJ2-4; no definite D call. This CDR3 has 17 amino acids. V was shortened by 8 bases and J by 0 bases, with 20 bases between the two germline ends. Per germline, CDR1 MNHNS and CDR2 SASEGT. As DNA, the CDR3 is TGTGCCAGCGCCGTATCTCTACATCGGTTAGCCAAAAACATTCAGTACTTC. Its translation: CASAVSLHRLAKNIQYF.